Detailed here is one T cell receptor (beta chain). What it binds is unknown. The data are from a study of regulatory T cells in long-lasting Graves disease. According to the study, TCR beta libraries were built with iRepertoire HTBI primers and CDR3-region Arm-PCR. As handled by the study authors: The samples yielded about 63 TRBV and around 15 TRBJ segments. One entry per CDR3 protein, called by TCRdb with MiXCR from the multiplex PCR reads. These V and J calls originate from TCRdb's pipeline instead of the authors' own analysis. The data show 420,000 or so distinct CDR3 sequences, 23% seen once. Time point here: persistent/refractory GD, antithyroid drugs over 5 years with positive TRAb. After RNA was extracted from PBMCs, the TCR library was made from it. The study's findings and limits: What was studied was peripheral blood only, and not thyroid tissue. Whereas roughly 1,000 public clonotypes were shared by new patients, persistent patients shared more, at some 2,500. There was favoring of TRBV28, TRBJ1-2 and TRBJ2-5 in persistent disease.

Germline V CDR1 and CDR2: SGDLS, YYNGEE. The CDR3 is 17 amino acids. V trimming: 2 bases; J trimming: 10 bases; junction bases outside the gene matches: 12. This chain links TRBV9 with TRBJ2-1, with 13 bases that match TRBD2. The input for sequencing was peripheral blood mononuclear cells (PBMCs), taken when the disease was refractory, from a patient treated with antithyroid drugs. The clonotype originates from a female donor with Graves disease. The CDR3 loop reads CASSVVRTSGSLGEQFF. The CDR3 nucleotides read TGTGCCAGCAGCGTGGTACGGACTAGCGGGAGTCTCGGGGAGCAGTTCTTC.